This T cell receptor (beta chain) emerged from a study of CD4 and CD8 cells across lung adenocarcinoma regions. In germline, CDR1 is LGHDT, CDR2 YNNKEL (reference sequence). V dropped 3 bases and J dropped 15; count of bases not matched to a gene: 15. The CDR3 sequence is 15 residues long. A single count supports this clonotype. TCRdb analysed the PCR reads with MiXCR anew, one entry per CDR3 protein. The sample contains approximately 8,700 distinct CDR3 sequences, roughly 50% of which appear only once. The V and J genes are TRBV3-1 and TRBJ2-1, with 9 nucleotides matching TRBD2. The clonotype originates from a female donor with lung adenocarcinoma. The CD4 and CD8 labels of this study may be unreliable. The sequenced material came from CD8+ T cells from the margin of a lung tumor. The CDR3 region is CASSQGPSGASTLFF. The CDR3 nucleotides read TGTGCCAGCAGCCAGGGGCCTAGCGGGGCGAGTACTCTGTTCTTC.